Shown below are 14 T cell receptor beta chains from a single sample sequenced in a study of blood T cell repertoires in COVID-19. Repertoires were generated with immunoSEQ multiplex PCR, while TCRdb's copy carries only in-frame clones and drops some. The sample gives some 700,000 clones, about 90% of which show up once; around 0.3% is in the top ten. Sample: peripheral blood. The receptor set was obtained from a woman under 30 with acute or convalescent COVID-19.

The V gene is TRBV9, the J gene TRBJ1-2; possibly TRBD1 for D (5 bases). Germline values: CDR1 SGDLS, CDR2 YYNGEE. Deletions cut 7 bases from V and 6 bases from J, with 16 bases between. This CDR3 has 13 amino acids. The chain's CDR3 is CASGRQGANGYTF. The CDR3 DNA follows: TGTGCCAGCGGTCGGCAAGGGGCTAATGGCTACACCTTC.

CDR3 sequence (DNA): TGCGCCAGCAGCCTACTAGGGATGGGTTACACTGAAGCTTTCTTT. It codes for CASSLLGMGYTEAFF. The chain recombines TRBV5-1 with TRBJ1-1; D gene unclear. The germline CDR1 and CDR2 sequences are SGHRS and YFSETQ. V gave up 4 bases and J gave up 3 bases, with 16 bases separating them. The CDR3 loop spans 15 amino acids. The full variable domain, in which reference TRBV5-1 and TRBJ1-1 provide the parts outside the CDR3, is KAGVTQTPRYLIKTRGQQVTLSCSPISGHRSVSWYQQTPGQGLQFLFEYFSETQRNKGNFPGRFSGRQFSNSRSEMNVSTLELGDSALYLCASSLLGMGYTEAFFGQGTRLTVV.

The chain joins TRBV7-9 to TRBJ1-2, with TRBD1 identical over 8 bases. Per the germline V gene, CDR1 is SEHNR and CDR2 is FQNEAQ (reference sequence). The CDR3 length is 15 residues. With 5 bases clipped from V and 4 bases from J, the junction kept 9 bases outside the gene matches. CDR3 residues: CASSDSDRAAYGYTF. As DNA, the CDR3 is TGTGCCAGCAGCGACTCGGACAGGGCAGCCTATGGCTACACCTTC.

The CDR3 sequence: CASSPSGTRLPEAFF. The CDR3 nucleotides read TGTGCCAGCAGTCCATCCGGGACAAGACTCCCTGAAGCTTTCTTT. The rearrangement uses TRBV27 and TRBJ1-1; D possibly corresponds to TRBD1 (6 bases). V dropped 5 bases and J dropped 6 bases, with 19 bases sitting between them. The CDR3 runs 15 residues. Germline lookup yields CDR1 MNHEY and CDR2 SMNVEV (reference sequence).

The chain employs TRBV7-9 and TRBJ1-1; 8 nucleotides match TRBD1. CDR1 and CDR2 from the germline V gene are SEHNR and FQNEAQ (reference sequence). V lost 1 base, J lost 5 bases, and 9 bases stayed unmatched. This CDR3 region has 16 residues. The CDR3 bases are TGTGCCAGCAGCTTAGGGACAGGGATTGGAGTGACTGAAGCTTTCTTT. It yields the protein CASSLGTGIGVTEAFF.

About this clone: Other DNA sequences in the sample encode the same CDR3. This chain uses TRBV5-1 with TRBJ1-2; no reliable D call. V lost 0 bases and J lost 2, with 5 bases in between. This CDR3 contains 13 residues. CDR1 SGHRS and CDR2 YFSETQ come from the germline V gene. CDR3 in amino acids: CASSLASNYGYTF. The CDR3 coding sequence is TGCGCCAGCAGCTTGGCCTCGAACTATGGCTACACCTTC.

V usage is TRBV27 and J usage is TRBJ1-1; the D is unclear. Germline CDR1 is MNHEY and CDR2 is SMNVEV (reference sequence). This CDR3 spans 13 amino acids. The V and J ends lost 3 bases and 3 bases respectively, with 8 bases between them. The CDR3 sequence is CASSFSTHTEAFF. The CDR3 bases are TGTGCCAGCAGTTTTAGCACCCACACTGAAGCTTTCTTT.

The genes are TRBV5-1 and TRBJ1-1; maybe TRBD1 (5 bases). Trimming removed 4 bases from V and 3 bases from J, with 13 bases in between. The germline gives CDR1 SGHRS, CDR2 YFSETQ. The CDR3 totals 14 residues. CDR3 region: CASSRWEGDTEAFF. DNA for the CDR3: TGCGCCAGCAGCCGCTGGGAAGGGGACACTGAAGCTTTCTTT.

In its sample, this clone was seen a few times. J is TRBJ2-7 and V is TRBV11-2, with TRBD2 matching 10 bases. CDR1 is SGHAT, CDR2 FQNNGV, per germline. Germline trimming cut 1 base from V and 6 bases from J; bases unmatched to any gene: 6. The CDR3 contains 15 residues. The CDR3, as DNA: TGTGCCAGCAGCTTAGTGGCTAGCGGGGGTCCCGAGCAGTACTTC. Its protein product is CASSLVASGGPEQYF. The full variable domain, its missing parts supplied by reference TRBV11-2 and TRBJ2-7, is EAGVAQSPRYKIIEKRQSVAFWCNPISGHATLYWYQQILGQGPKLLIQFQNNGVVDDSQLPKDRFSAERLKGVDSTLKIQPAKLEDSAVYLCASSLVASGGPEQYFGPGTRLTVT.

This clone came up a few times. The chain joins TRBV12-3 or TRBV12-4 to TRBJ1-1; no reliable D call. This CDR3 comprises 13 residues. Trimming left V 6 bases short and J 5 bases short, with 13 bases between. CDR3 DNA sequence: TGTGCCAGCAGCTCTACCTCCCTGACTGAAGCTTTCTTT. Protein product: CASSSTSLTEAFF.

This clone was detected only once. This rearrangement joins TRBV6-5 to TRBJ1-2; possibly TRBD1 for D (5 bases). V shed 2 bases and J shed 8 bases, with 12 bases lying between them. CDR3 length: 13 amino acids. Germline V gene data show CDR1 as MNHEY and CDR2 as SVGAGI. CDR3 nucleotide sequence: TGTGCCAGCAGTTACGGGGGGTCCTGGGGCTACACCTTC. Protein: CASSYGGSWGYTF.

The V gene is TRBV27, the J gene TRBJ1-2; 10 positions agree with TRBD1. The trim removed 1 base at V and 5 bases at J, leaving 7 bases unmatched. CDR1 is MNHEY and CDR2 is SMNVEV in the germline V gene (reference sequence). CDR3 size: 16 residues. CDR3 DNA: TGTGCCAGCAGTTTATATGGGGGACAGGGGAGGTATGGCTACACCTTC. This gives the protein CASSLYGGQGRYGYTF.

The V and J genes are TRBV9 and TRBJ2-3, with TRBD1 identical over 9 bases. The junction had 7 bases not matched to a gene; V was cut back by 2 bases and J by 0 bases. CDR3 length equals 17 residues. The V gene's germline CDR1 is SGDLS and CDR2 YYNGEE. CDR3 amino acids: CASSVPGQGTSTDTQYF. For the CDR3, the DNA is TGTGCCAGCAGCGTCCCCGGACAGGGGACTAGCACAGATACGCAGTATTTT.

The chain combines TRBV30 with TRBJ1-5, with a possible D match to TRBD1 (5 bases). Trimming took 5 bases from V and 7 from J, leaving 15 bases between them. Germline V gene lookup returns CDR1 GTSNPN and CDR2 SVGIG (reference sequence). The CDR3 spans 13 residues. The CDR3 region is CAWDLGGVQPQHF. The CDR3 DNA sequence: TGTGCCTGGGACCTCGGAGGGGTGCAGCCCCAGCATTTT.